A selection of T cell receptor beta chains follows, all from one sample in a study of naive and memory T cell subsets. Using its own MiXCR run on the UMI-ligation and nested PCR reads, TCRdb lists one record per CDR3 protein. The repertoire holds tens of thousands of distinct CDR3 sequences, with roughly 8.2% as singletons. Material: central memory CD8+ T cells from blood. The receptors come from a human donor in good health. CDR3s include the opening cysteine and the closing phenylalanine or tryptophan. The order of the fields is V gene, J gene, D gene, clone size, CDR3 DNA, CDR3 protein. D genes are given only for firm matches. A clone size is listed for some rows: how often the clone was seen (once, few, many), or a class if it is expanded.

>TRBV27|TRBJ2-1|NA|few
TGTGCCAGCAGTTTTAGCGGTTACAATGAGCAGTTCTTC
CASSFSGYNEQFF
>TRBV7-7|TRBJ2-5|NA|many
TGTGCCAGCGGACAAGCCTTAACCGGTCTCGAGACCCAGTACTTC
CASGQALTGLETQYF
>TRBV16|TRBJ1-5|TRBD1|NA
TGTGCCAGCAGCCAGGACAGGGGTCAGCCCCAGCATTTT
CASSQDRGQPQHF
>TRBV18|TRBJ2-5|TRBD2|medium-sized
TGTGCCAGCTCACCACCGGAAAATGCTAGCGGGAGATCGATGGAGACCCAGTACTTC
CASSPPENASGRSMETQYF
>TRBV30|TRBJ2-5|TRBD2|NA
TGTGCCTGGAGTGTACGAGCGGGACTTCAAGACCAAGAGACCCAGTACTTC
CAWSVRAGLQDQETQYF
>TRBV29-1|TRBJ2-3|TRBD2|few
TGCAGCGTTCAGCGGGAGAACACAGATACGCAGTATTTT
CSVQRENTDTQYF
>TRBV20-1|TRBJ1-2|NA|NA
TGCAGTGCTAGAGTTACAGCACACTTTGGGTATGGCTACACCTTC
CSARVTAHFGYGYTF
>TRBV4-3|TRBJ2-1|TRBD2|many
TGCGCCAGCAGCCAAGATTCTAGCGGGAGCTCCTACAATGAGCAGTTCTTC
CASSQDSSGSSYNEQFF
>TRBV7-2|TRBJ2-1|TRBD2|few
TGTGCCAGCAGCTTAGGGACTAGCGGGAGGACCCCTTCCTACAATGAGCAGTTCTTC
CASSLGTSGRTPSYNEQFF
>TRBV12-3/TRBV12-4|TRBJ2-7|NA|NA
TGTGCCAGCAGTCCTGGTAGTATCGACGAGCAGTACTTC
CASSPGSIDEQYF
>TRBV28|TRBJ2-2|TRBD2|few
TGTGCCAGCAGTCTAGGACCGGGGGGCACCGGGGAGCTGTTTTTT
CASSLGPGGTGELFF
>TRBV12-3/TRBV12-4|TRBJ2-2|NA|few
TGTGCCAGCACCCCGGCCGCGAACACCGGGGAGCTGTTTTTT
CASTPAANTGELFF
>TRBV12-5|TRBJ2-2|TRBD1|many
TGTGCTAGTGGTTTGATAGGGGGCACGAACACCGGGGAGCTGTTTTTT
CASGLIGGTNTGELFF
>TRBV2|TRBJ2-7|TRBD1|NA
TGTGCCAGCAGGAACCGGGACAGGGGTTCCTACGAGCAGTACTTC
CASRNRDRGSYEQYF
>TRBV14|TRBJ1-3|NA|few
TGTGCCAGCAGCCAATTCTCTGGAAACACCATATATTTT
CASSQFSGNTIYF
>TRBV7-2|TRBJ2-1|NA|NA
TGTGCCAGCAGCCTCGGAGTATTAGGAAATGAGCAGTTCTTC
CASSLGVLGNEQFF
>TRBV10-3|TRBJ2-7|TRBD1|few
TGTGCCATCAGCGGGACAGGGGGAGGGTACGAGCAGTACTTC
CAISGTGGGYEQYF
>TRBV6-4|TRBJ2-3|NA|NA
TGTGCCAGCAGTGTTGCGATCACAGATACGCAGTATTTT
CASSVAITDTQYF
>TRBV4-1|TRBJ2-7|NA|many
TGCGCCAGCAGCCAAGATCACTCCTACGAGCAGTACTTC
CASSQDHSYEQYF
>TRBV7-3|TRBJ1-3|NA|many
TGTGCCAGCAGCCCTGACAACTCTGGAAACACCATATATTTT
CASSPDNSGNTIYF